Following are 10 T cell receptor beta chains from one sample sequenced in a study of blood T cell repertoires in COVID-19. This table comes from immunoSEQ multiplex PCR, and its TCRdb copy is limited to in-frame clones, with some not included. The data contain 200,000 to 250,000 clones, roughly four fifths of them singletons. Sequences were obtained from PBMCs or T cells enriched from blood (not recorded which). These receptors came from a woman aged 55-69 years who had recovered from COVID-19.

The V call is TRBV10-1, the J call TRBJ2-2, with a tentative D call TRBD1 (6 bases). Looked up from germline, CDR1 is WNHNN and CDR2 is SYGVQD (reference sequence). V lost 6 bases to trimming and J lost 5 bases, with 10 bases between them. CDR3 length equals 13 residues. This chain's CDR3 is CASRYRDTGELFF. The CDR3 coding sequence is TGCGCCAGCAGATACAGGGATACCGGGGAGCTGTTTTTT.

The chain employs TRBV18 and TRBJ2-1; possible D gene TRBD1, 6 bases. This CDR3 spans 16 amino acids. Germline V CDR1 and CDR2: KGHSH, LQKENI. Trimming left V 0 bases short and J 5 bases short, with 14 bases between. The CDR3 protein is CASSPPNRVRNNEQFF. In nucleotides, the CDR3 is TGTGCCAGCTCACCACCGAACAGGGTGAGAAACAATGAGCAGTTCTTC.

The chain carries TRBV12-2 and TRBJ1-3; the tabulated D call, TRBD1, remains unverified against the DNA. TRBV12-2 is a known pseudogene. The CDR3 has 15 residues. The CDR3 loop is CASRWWTGAGNTIYF. DNA for the CDR3: TGTGCAAGTCGCTGGTGGACAGGGGCAGGAAACACCATATATTTT.

The chain uses TRBV5-6 and TRBJ1-6, with 7 bases lining up with TRBD1. Germline CDR1 reads SGHDT; CDR2 reads YYEEEE. V shed 2 bases and J 9 bases; nucleotides not matched to a gene: 17. This CDR3 has 18 residues. The CDR3 coding sequence is TGTGCCAGCAGCTTTCGGACAGGCGATCGGTTCCTCAGTTCACCCCTCCACTTT. Amino acids: CASSFRTGDRFLSSPLHF.

This sequence joins TRBV3-1 (or the pseudogene TRBV3-2) and TRBJ2-5, with a tentative D call TRBD2 (6 bases). Trimming shortened V by 3 bases and J by 0 bases, and 11 bases separated the two germline ends. This CDR3 region has 15 residues. Germline assignment: CDR1 LGHDT and CDR2 YNNKEL (reference sequence). The DNA for the CDR3 is TGTGCCAGCAGCCAGGCGGGGTCTTACCAAGAGACCCAGTACTTC. Translating it yields CASSQAGSYQETQYF.

The rearrangement uses TRBV4-1 and TRBJ1-4, with D hard to call. Trimming left V 1 base short and J 0 bases short, with 12 bases between. The CDR3 extends over 17 amino acids. From germline, CDR1 is MGHRA and CDR2 YSYEKL. As DNA, the CDR3 is TGCGCCAGCAGCCAAGCGGCACAGCTTGCAACTAATGAAAAACTGTTTTTT. Its translation is CASSQAAQLATNEKLFF.

V gene TRBV5-6 combines with J gene TRBJ2-1; TRBD2 aligns across 8 bases. Germline-derived CDR1 and CDR2 are SGHDT and YYEEEE. The CDR3 sequence is 16 residues long. V was clipped by 0 bases and J by 5 bases; unmatched bases: 7. CDR3 DNA sequence: TGTGCCAGCAGCTTGGTTGGAGCGGGGGTAAACAATGAGCAGTTCTTC. Its protein is CASSLVGAGVNNEQFF. Full variable domain (outside the CDR3, taken from reference TRBV5-6 and TRBJ2-1): DAGVTQSPTHLIKTRGQQVTLRCSPKSGHDTVSWYQQALGQGPQFIFQYYEEEERQRGNFPDRFSGHQFPNYSSELNVNALLLGDSALYLCASSLVGAGVNNEQFFGPGTRLTVL.

The chain employs TRBV2 and TRBJ2-7; D is perhaps TRBD1 (6 bases). This CDR3 comprises 13 residues. V shed 4 bases and J shed 2 bases, with 9 bases lying between them. CDR1 SNHLY and CDR2 FYNNEI come from the germline V gene. CDR3 loop: CASSGRTAYEQYF. The CDR3 nucleotides read TGTGCCAGCAGTGGGAGGACAGCCTACGAGCAGTACTTC.

This sequence joins TRBV5-4 and TRBJ1-2; D is ambiguous. The CDR3 has 14 residues. The V end was cut by 0 bases, the J end by 0 bases, with 6 bases between. The germline V gene encodes CDR1 SGHNT and CDR2 YYREEE (reference sequence). CDR3 residues: CASSLGSPNYGYTF. In nucleotides, the CDR3 is TGTGCCAGCAGCTTGGGGAGCCCTAACTATGGCTACACCTTC.

The gene calls are TRBV19 and TRBJ1-5; 9 nucleotides match TRBD1. The CDR3 is 15 amino acids. The V and J ends lost 2 bases and 6 bases, in that order; junction bases with no gene match: 5. The V gene's germline CDR1 is LNHDA and CDR2 SQIVND (reference sequence). The CDR3 spells CASSILDRGSQPQHF. CDR3 in DNA: TGTGCCAGTAGTATACTGGACAGGGGTTCTCAGCCCCAGCATTTT.